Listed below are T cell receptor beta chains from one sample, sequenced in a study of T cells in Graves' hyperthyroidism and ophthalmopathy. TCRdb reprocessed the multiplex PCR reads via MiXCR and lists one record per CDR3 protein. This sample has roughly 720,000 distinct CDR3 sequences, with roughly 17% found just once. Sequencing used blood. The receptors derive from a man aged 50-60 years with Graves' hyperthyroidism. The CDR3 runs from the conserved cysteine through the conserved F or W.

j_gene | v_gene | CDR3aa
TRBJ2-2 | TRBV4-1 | CASSQERQGTGELFF
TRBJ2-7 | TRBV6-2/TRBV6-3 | CASSYFDWTSGYEQYF
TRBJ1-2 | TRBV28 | CASSSSGAAHYGYTF
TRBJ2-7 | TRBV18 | CASSLHDRDEQYF
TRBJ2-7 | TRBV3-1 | CASSQVQEQYF
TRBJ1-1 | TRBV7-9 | CASSLIGAPGAEAFF
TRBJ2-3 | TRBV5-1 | CASSLRRIQGADTQYF
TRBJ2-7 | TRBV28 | CASSPDSRYEQYF
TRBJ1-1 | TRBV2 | CASRGRTLSAEAFF
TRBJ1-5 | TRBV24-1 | CATSDAGTGLDQPQHF
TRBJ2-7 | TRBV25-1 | CASSEGRSYEQYF
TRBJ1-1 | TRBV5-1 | CASSFRSGGMNTEAFF
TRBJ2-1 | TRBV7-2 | CASSLVSGDRYNEQFF
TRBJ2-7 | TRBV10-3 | CAIKLADEPSYEQYF
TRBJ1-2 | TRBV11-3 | CASSRDDRENGYTF
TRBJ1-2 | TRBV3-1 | CASSPSLNYGYTF
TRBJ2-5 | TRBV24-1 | CATSDSGTGHQETQYF
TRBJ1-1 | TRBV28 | CASIEGTEAFF
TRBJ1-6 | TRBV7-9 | CASSPGTESSYNPPLHF
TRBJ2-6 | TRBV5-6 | CASSPSISGANVLTF
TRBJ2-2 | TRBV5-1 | CASSLFVGELFF
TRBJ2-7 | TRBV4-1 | CASSQGTSGTEQYF
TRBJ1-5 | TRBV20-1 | CSARVRGIYSNQPQHF
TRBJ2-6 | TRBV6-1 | CASTDTSGANVLTF
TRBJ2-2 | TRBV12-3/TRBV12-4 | CASSLWDDTGELFF
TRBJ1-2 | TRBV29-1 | CSVETTGIGGYTF
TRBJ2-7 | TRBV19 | CASSLQQSSYEQYF
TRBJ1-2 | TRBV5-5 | CASSLSGQGHYGYTF
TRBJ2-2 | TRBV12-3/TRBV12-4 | CASSLGQGDRELFF
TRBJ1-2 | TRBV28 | CASSRGGAGYGYTF
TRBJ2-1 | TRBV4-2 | CASSRQASGSPSSYNEQFF
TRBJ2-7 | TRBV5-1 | CASSLKASGSGSEQYF
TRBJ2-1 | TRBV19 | CASSGTENNEQFF
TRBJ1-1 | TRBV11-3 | CASSTEGRAEAFF
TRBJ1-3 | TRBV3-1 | CASSQGKGSGNTIYF
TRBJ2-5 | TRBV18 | CASSPVAGGGETQYF
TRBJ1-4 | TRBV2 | CASSPRGVLTNEKLFF
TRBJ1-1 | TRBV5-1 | CASSRDRVGTEAFF
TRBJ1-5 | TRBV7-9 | CASRKGNDQPQHF
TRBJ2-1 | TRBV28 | CASSPQYNEQFF
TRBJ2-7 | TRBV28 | CASSSILAGSYEQYF
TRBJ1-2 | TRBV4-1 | CASSRSRELINYGYTF